Shown below are 5 T cell receptor beta chains from a single sample sequenced in a study of shared clonotypes between healthy human individuals. Assay used: immunoSEQ multiplex PCR; TCRdb lists only in-frame clones, some missing. This table holds about 490,000 clones, 75% to 85% found once. Material for sequencing was PBMCs. These receptors were taken from a middle-aged woman in good health. Some clones in this sample may be carry-over from other donors' samples.

The chain employs TRBV11-3 and TRBJ2-1; D possibly corresponds to TRBD1 (6 bases). The CDR3 has 14 residues. CDR1 SGHNT and CDR2 YENEEA come from the germline V gene. The germline V and J ends were trimmed by 4 bases and 2 bases, with 9 bases remaining between them. CDR3 protein: CASSWQGTYNEQFF. Here the CDR3 DNA reads TGTGCCAGCAGCTGGCAGGGGACCTACAATGAGCAGTTCTTC.

The sample holds a few counts of this clone. The chain couples TRBV5-1 to TRBJ2-7, with 7 bases identical to TRBD1. Germline V gene data show CDR1 as SGHRS and CDR2 as YFSETQ. The CDR3 contains 15 residues. The trim removed 4 bases at V and 6 bases at J, leaving 13 bases unmatched. The CDR3 sequence: CASSPVQTGSGEQYF. Here the CDR3 DNA reads TGCGCCAGCAGCCCTGTTCAGACAGGGAGCGGCGAGCAGTACTTC.

This clone occurred a few times. The genes are TRBV29-1 and TRBJ2-1; D is ambiguous. Germline V lookup: CDR1 SQVTM, CDR2 ANQGSEA. Between the trimmed V and J ends, which lost 7 bases and 1 base, there was a span of 11 bases. The CDR3 totals 13 residues. CDR3: CSAGMGSYNEQFF. The CDR3 bases are TGCAGCGCCGGAATGGGGTCCTACAATGAGCAGTTCTTC.

The genes are TRBV28 and TRBJ2-7; tentative D call: TRBD1 (6 bases). The V gene lost 8 bases and the J gene lost 5 bases, with 25 bases spanning the gap. CDR3 length: 16 amino acids. Germline CDR1 reads MDHEN; CDR2 reads SYDVKM. The chain's CDR3 is CASGPPPGHIIHEQYF. The CDR3 DNA sequence: TGTGCCAGCGGCCCACCTCCGGGACACATAATCCACGAGCAGTACTTC. Looking up the rest from reference TRBV28 and TRBJ2-7 gives the full variable domain: DVKVTQSSRYLVKRTGEKVFLECVQDMDHENMFWYRQDPGLGLRLIYFSYDVKMKEKGDIPEGYSVSREKKERFSLILESASTNQTSMYLCASGPPPGHIIHEQYFGPGTRLTVT.

The chain recombines TRBV5-1 with TRBJ2-3; 10 bases are a match to TRBD2. Germline CDR1 SGHRS, CDR2 YFSETQ. The length of the CDR3 is 16 residues. Germline trimming cut 7 bases from V and 6 bases from J; bases unmatched to any gene: 14. CDR3: CASSTALAGVADTQYF. CDR3 bases: TGCGCCAGCTCGACGGCCCTAGCGGGAGTCGCGGATACGCAGTATTTT.